The clone carrying this T cell receptor (beta chain) occurred a few times. Its antigen is currently unknown. This sample is part of a study of identical twins. General study points: Some out-of-frame alpha sequences were shared by twins, and these showed excess low generation probability. Out-of-frame TCR alpha sharing in monozygotic twins exceeded recombination model predictions.

Each cDNA held unique molecular identifiers, and template switching gave it a universal primer site. Using its own MiXCR run on the 5' RACE reads, TCRdb lists one record per CDR3 protein. The sample lists 400,000 to 500,000 distinct CDR3 sequences, around 15% occurring once. V was clipped by 4 bases and J by 6 bases; unmatched bases: 9. CDR1 is DFQATT and CDR2 is SNEGSKA in the germline V gene (reference sequence). This CDR3 has 15 residues. The same sample was also used in a study of yellow fever vaccine responses in identical twins.

Sequenced sample: CD4+ T cells sorted from blood. The TCR originated in a young woman in good health. The V gene is TRBV20-1, the J gene TRBJ2-1, with TRBD2 matching 10 bases. CDR3 coding DNA: TGCAGTGCTACCCCCGCGGGACTAGCGTTCAATGAGCAGTTCTTC. Its translation is CSATPAGLAFNEQFF.